The entry below describes one TCR beta chain. This entry is derived from a study of blood T cell repertoires in COVID-19. Study-level information: Acute and convalescent COVID-19 samples came from the United States, Italy and Spain.

Per the study methods: From reference gene primer amplification, estimates of nucleated cell counts were derived. Assay: immunoSEQ multiplex PCR; the TCRdb copy retains only in-frame clones and omits some. The V and J calls and clone size come from that table; D and trimming were worked out from the DNA. Of 90,000 to 120,000 clones detected, 65% to 80% appear once; the ten largest clones hold under 25%. Trimming shortened V by 5 bases and J by 0 bases, and 14 bases separated the two germline ends. The CDR3 sequence is 16 residues long. In germline, CDR1 is SEHNR, CDR2 FQNEAQ (reference sequence). Specimen: peripheral blood. The receptor's source is a man between 65 and 85 years old with active or convalescent COVID-19. The rearrangement links TRBV7-9 to TRBJ2-1; D may be TRBD2 (6 bases). CDR3 sequence reads: CASSHMLGGSYNEQFF. The CDR3 bases are TGTGCCAGCAGCCACATGCTCGGGGGCTCCTACAATGAGCAGTTCTTC.